This T cell receptor (beta chain) was retrieved from a study of blood T cell repertoires in COVID-19. Study background: Samples representing acute and convalescent COVID-19 were sourced from the United States, Italy and Spain.

Sequencing was performed with immunoSEQ multiplex PCR; in TCRdb, only in-frame clones are kept and a portion is missing. The table shows about 350,000 clones, with about nine tenths occurring only once. This CDR3 region has 13 residues. Trimming took off 2 bases at V and 3 bases at J, with 7 bases between the two ends. Those who participated ranged in age from roughly 18 to 89 years and resided in about two dozen US areas. Researchers sorted participants into cohorts using their self-reported clinical history. Exposed participants came across a COVID-19 case within 2 weeks before study entry. The material sequenced was PBMCs or T cells enriched from blood (not recorded which). The chain links TRBV12-3 or TRBV12-4 to TRBJ2-5, with D hard to call. The receptor's source is a woman younger than 45 who had been exposed to COVID-19. CDR3 region: CASSLSGKETQYF. Here the CDR3 DNA reads TGTGCCAGCAGTTTATCGGGTAAAGAGACCCAGTACTTC.